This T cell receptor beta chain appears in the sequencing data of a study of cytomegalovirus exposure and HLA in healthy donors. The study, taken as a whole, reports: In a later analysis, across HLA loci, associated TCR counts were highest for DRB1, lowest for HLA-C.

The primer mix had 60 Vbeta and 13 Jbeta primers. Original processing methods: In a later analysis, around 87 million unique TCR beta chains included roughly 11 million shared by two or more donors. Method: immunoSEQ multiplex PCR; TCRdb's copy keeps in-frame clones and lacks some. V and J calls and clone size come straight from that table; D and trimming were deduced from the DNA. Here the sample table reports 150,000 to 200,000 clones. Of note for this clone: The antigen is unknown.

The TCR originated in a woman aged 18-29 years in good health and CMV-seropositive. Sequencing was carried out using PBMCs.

The CDR3 DNA sequence: TGTGCCAGCAGCCCGCGGCGGGAGGGCACAGATACGCAGTATTTT. This gives the protein CASSPRREGTDTQYF. The rearrangement uses TRBV14 and TRBJ2-3; 8 nucleotides line up with TRBD2. V shed 4 bases, J shed 1 base, and the junction held 4 bases outside the gene matches. Germline CDR1 is SGHDN and CDR2 is FVKESK. The CDR3 consists of 15 residues.